These 14 T cell receptor beta chains were all obtained from the same sample, sequenced in a study of memory CD4+ T cells and cytomegalovirus serostatus. Single viable CD3+CD4+CD8-CD45RO+ cells were sorted as the memory CD4+ T cells. Clones were read by immunoSEQ multiplex PCR, and TCRdb kept only the in-frame ones, dropping some. Of 84,000 or so clones in the sample, roughly 80% were seen once. The material sequenced was memory CD4+ T cells from blood. These receptors all come from an adult in good health and CMV-seronegative.

This clone was seen at least ten times. The chain is built from TRBV5-1 and TRBJ2-7; a weak D match, TRBD2 (7 bases). The CDR3 has 16 amino acids. Between the trimmed V and J ends, which lost 0 bases and 3 bases, there was a span of 16 bases. The germline CDR1 and CDR2 sequences are SGHRS and YFSETQ. The CDR3 here is CASSLAGGQALYEQYF. The CDR3 DNA is TGCGCCAGCAGCTTGGCCGGGGGGCAAGCCCTCTACGAGCAGTACTTC. Combining the CDR3 with reference TRBV5-1 and TRBJ2-7 gives the whole variable domain KAGVTQTPRYLIKTRGQQVTLSCSPISGHRSVSWYQQTPGQGLQFLFEYFSETQRNKGNFPGRFSGRQFSNSRSEMNVSTLELGDSALYLCASSLAGGQALYEQYFGPGTRLTVT.

The chain employs TRBV30 and TRBJ2-1; 8 nucleotides align to TRBD2. Trimming at V came to 5 bases and at J to 10 bases, leaving 10 bases not matched to a gene. This CDR3 contains 13 residues. Germline V gene lookup returns CDR1 GTSNPN and CDR2 SVGIG (reference sequence). CDR3 sequence (DNA): TGTGCCTGGGGTAAATTAGCGGGGTACGAGCAGTTCTTC. Amino acids: CAWGKLAGYEQFF.

The chain is built from TRBV28 and TRBJ1-2, with 7 positions matching TRBD1. Trimming cost V 3 bases and J 8 bases; bases outside gene matches: 9. The CDR3 covers 14 residues. Germline V gives CDR1 MDHEN, CDR2 SYDVKM. CDR3 nucleotides: TGTGCCAGCAGTTTCGGGACAGAGCAGAGGGGCTACACCTTC. Protein: CASSFGTEQRGYTF.

The chain couples TRBV10-2 to TRBJ1-5, with D tentatively TRBD1 (6 bases). This CDR3 is built from 14 residues. Trimming stripped 0 bases from V and 6 bases from J, with 9 bases between. Germline assignment: CDR1 WSHSY and CDR2 SAAADI. The DNA for the CDR3 is TGCGCCAGCAGTGAGTCTGGCAGGGGTCAGCCCCAGCATTTT. Protein sequence: CASSESGRGQPQHF.

This clone was recorded a few times. CDR3 residues: CASSTDRGGEKLFF. The CDR3 region has the DNA TGTGCCAGCAGTACGGACAGGGGCGGTGAAAAACTGTTTTTT. V and J are TRBV6-5 and TRBJ1-4; 9 bases agree with TRBD1. The junction had 5 bases not matched to a gene; V was cut back by 5 bases and J by 7 bases. Germline V gene lookup returns CDR1 MNHEY and CDR2 SVGAGI. There are 14 residues in the CDR3.

The chain uses TRBV5-1 and TRBJ2-7, with 7 bases that match TRBD2. The germline gives CDR1 SGHRS, CDR2 YFSETQ. V lost 7 bases, J lost 3 bases, and 4 bases stayed unmatched. CDR3 length: 12 amino acids. The CDR3 is CASGEGNYEQYF. The CDR3 DNA follows: TGCGCCAGCGGGGAGGGGAACTACGAGCAGTACTTC.

This clone was seen more than once but under ten times. The chain joins TRBV27 to TRBJ1-1; D gene ambiguous. This CDR3 has 13 amino acids. Per the germline V gene, CDR1 is MNHEY and CDR2 is SMNVEV (reference sequence). The V end was cut by 2 bases, the J end by 4 bases, with 8 bases between. CDR3 amino acids: CASSLAAGTEAFF. CDR3 nucleotide sequence: TGTGCCAGCAGTTTAGCAGCGGGCACTGAAGCTTTCTTT.

The chain recombines TRBV11-3 with TRBJ1-5, with 8 nucleotides matching TRBD1. CDR1 is SGHNT and CDR2 is YENEEA in the germline V gene. Trimming cost V 1 base and J 6 bases; bases outside gene matches: 5. The CDR3 is 15 amino acids. The CDR3 sequence: CASSLVAGGPQPQHF. The CDR3 DNA reads TGTGCCAGCAGCTTAGTGGCAGGGGGCCCTCAGCCCCAGCATTTT.

The CDR3 DNA reads TGTGCCAGCAGTCCTTGGGACAGTGGCGAAGCTTTCTTT. Amino acid sequence: CASSPWDSGEAFF. The rearrangement joins TRBV6-6 to TRBJ1-1; 7 bases are shared with TRBD1. The CDR3 runs to 13 residues. The V and J ends lost 5 bases and 8 bases, in that order; junction bases with no gene match: 8. CDR1 and CDR2 from the germline V gene are MNHNY and SVGAGI (reference sequence).

The rearrangement joins TRBV4-3 to TRBJ2-3, with 7 nucleotides matching TRBD2. This CDR3 is 17 amino acids long. Germline V gene data show CDR1 as LGHNA and CDR2 as YSLEER. With 0 bases clipped from V and 3 bases from J, the junction kept 9 bases outside the gene matches. DNA for the CDR3: TGCGCCAGCAGCCAAGAAATGGAGCGGGGTGGGACAGATACGCAGTATTTT. This translates into CASSQEMERGGTDTQYF.

This clone was found a few times. V is TRBV10-1 and J is TRBJ1-5; D not certain. Trimming cost V 3 bases and J 4 bases, with 7 bases left between them. The germline V gene encodes CDR1 WNHNN and CDR2 SYGVQD (reference sequence). CDR3 size: 13 residues. The CDR3: CASSDSGNQPQHF. CDR3 nucleotide sequence: TGCGCCAGCAGTGATTCCGGTAATCAGCCCCAGCATTTT.

The chain employs TRBV7-3 and TRBJ2-5; maybe TRBD1 (5 bases). This CDR3 is built from 14 residues. V lost 3 bases and J lost 5, with 13 bases in between. CDR1 and CDR2 from the germline V gene are SGHTA and FQGTGA. The CDR3 DNA reads as TGTGCCAGCAGCTTTCAGGCAGGGTGGGAGACCCAGTACTTC. Residues: CASSFQAGWETQYF. Variable domain in full (rest from reference TRBV7-3 and TRBJ2-5): GAGVSQTPSNKVTEKGKYVELRCDPISGHTALYWYRQSLGQGPEFLIYFQGTGAADDSGLPNDRFFAVRPEGSVSTLKIQRTERGDSAVYLCASSFQAGWETQYFGPGTRLLVL.

The V gene is TRBV6-5, the J gene TRBJ2-7; D ambiguous. Trimming took 6 bases from V and 0 from J, leaving 15 bases between them. Germline CDR1 MNHEY, CDR2 SVGAGI. This CDR3 has 15 residues. The CDR3 here is CASRRQVQSSYEQYF. CDR3 nucleotides: TGTGCCAGCAGACGTCAGGTCCAGAGCTCCTACGAGCAGTACTTC.

In this sample, this clone turned up many times. The chain is built from TRBV19 and TRBJ1-5; 7 bases map to TRBD1. Per germline, CDR1 LNHDA and CDR2 SQIVND (reference sequence). The CDR3 length is 16 residues. Germline trimming cut 5 bases from V and 3 bases from J; bases unmatched to any gene: 10. CDR3 nucleotides: TGTGCCAGTAGTGCTCGACAGGGCGTAAACAATCAGCCCCAGCATTTT. Translation: CASSARQGVNNQPQHF.